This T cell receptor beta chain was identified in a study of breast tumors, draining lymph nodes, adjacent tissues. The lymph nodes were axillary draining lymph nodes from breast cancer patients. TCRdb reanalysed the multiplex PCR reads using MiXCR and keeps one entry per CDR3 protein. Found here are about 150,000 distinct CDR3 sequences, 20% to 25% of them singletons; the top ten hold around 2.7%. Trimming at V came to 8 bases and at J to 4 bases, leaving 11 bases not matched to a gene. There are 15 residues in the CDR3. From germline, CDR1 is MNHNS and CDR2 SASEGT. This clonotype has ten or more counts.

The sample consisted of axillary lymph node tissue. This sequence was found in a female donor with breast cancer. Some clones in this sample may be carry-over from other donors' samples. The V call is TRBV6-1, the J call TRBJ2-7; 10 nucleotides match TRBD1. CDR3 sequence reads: CASQTAGQGLYEQYF. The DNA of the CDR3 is TGTGCCAGCCAGACCGCGGGACAGGGGTTGTACGAGCAGTACTTC.